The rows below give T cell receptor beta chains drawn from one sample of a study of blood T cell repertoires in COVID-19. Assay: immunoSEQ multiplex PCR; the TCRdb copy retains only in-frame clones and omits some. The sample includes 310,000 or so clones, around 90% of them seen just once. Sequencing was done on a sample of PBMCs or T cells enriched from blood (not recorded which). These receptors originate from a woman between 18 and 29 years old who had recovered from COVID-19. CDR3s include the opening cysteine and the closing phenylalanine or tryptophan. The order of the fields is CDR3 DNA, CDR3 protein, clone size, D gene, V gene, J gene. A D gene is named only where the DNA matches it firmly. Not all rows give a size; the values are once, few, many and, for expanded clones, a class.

DNA: TGCAGTGCTACAGTGAACACTGAAGCTTTCTTT; CDR3: CSATVNTEAFF; size: .; D: .; V: TRBV20-1; J: TRBJ1-1
DNA: TGTGCCAGCAGCCGCGACTTACAGGGGGATACGCAGTATTTT; CDR3: CASSRDLQGDTQYF; size: few; D: TRBD1; V: TRBV7-3; J: TRBJ2-3
DNA: TGTGCCAGCAGCCCCACGGGGCGGGGACTGCACTACACCGGGGAGCTGTTTTTT; CDR3: CASSPTGRGLHYTGELFF; size: .; D: .; V: TRBV9; J: TRBJ2-2
DNA: TGTGCCAGCAGTTGGCCGGGACAGGGTAAGACTGAAGCTTTCTTT; CDR3: CASSWPGQGKTEAFF; size: .; D: TRBD1; V: TRBV28; J: TRBJ1-1
DNA: TGTGCCAGCAGTTTTAGGGGACTAGCGAACTCCTACAATGAGCAGTTCTTC; CDR3: CASSFRGLANSYNEQFF; size: once; D: TRBD2; V: TRBV27; J: TRBJ2-1
DNA: TGTGCCTATAGACTAGCTGGGGAGACCCAGTACTTC; CDR3: CAYRLAGETQYF; size: .; D: TRBD2; V: TRBV30; J: TRBJ2-5
DNA: TGTGCCAGCAGCCCCCGGGGGGCCTACACCTTC; CDR3: CASSPRGAYTF; size: .; D: .; V: TRBV28; J: TRBJ1-2
DNA: TGTGCCAGCAGCCAAGAGTTGGGGGCCGGGTCAAACACTGAAGCTTTCTTT; CDR3: CASSQELGAGSNTEAFF; size: .; D: .; V: TRBV3-1/TRBV3-2; J: TRBJ1-1
DNA: TGTGCCACGACCCGAGACGGAGAAGACTATGGCTACACCTTC; CDR3: CATTRDGEDYGYTF; size: once; D: .; V: TRBV19; J: TRBJ1-2
DNA: TGTGCCAGCAGCCCCAGTAGCACAGATACGCAGTATTTT; CDR3: CASSPSSTDTQYF; size: .; D: .; V: TRBV7-9; J: TRBJ2-3
DNA: TGTGCAAGTCGCTTCTATTTTACGTCCCTCGCCCCTCCGCGCGCGGCGGATAATTCACCCCTCCACTTT; CDR3: CASRFYFTSLAPPRAADNSPLHF; size: .; D: .; V: TRBV12-2; J: TRBJ1-6
DNA: TGTGCCAGCAGTTCATGGACTAGCGGGACCATTGAGCAGTTCTTC; CDR3: CASSSWTSGTIEQFF; size: once; D: TRBD2; V: TRBV27; J: TRBJ2-1
DNA: TGTGCCAGCAGCTTCCACACCCGGGACAGGGTGAATCAGCCCCAGCATTTT; CDR3: CASSFHTRDRVNQPQHF; size: .; D: TRBD1; V: TRBV6-2/TRBV6-3; J: TRBJ1-5
DNA: TGTGCCAGCAGCTTGGCATGGACTAGCGGGGGGAGCTCCTACAATGAGCAGTTCTTC; CDR3: CASSLAWTSGGSSYNEQFF; size: .; D: TRBD2; V: TRBV5-4; J: TRBJ2-1
DNA: TGTGCCATCAGTTACCAGGGGGCCACTGAAGCTTTCTTT; CDR3: CAISYQGATEAFF; size: .; D: TRBD1; V: TRBV10-3; J: TRBJ1-1